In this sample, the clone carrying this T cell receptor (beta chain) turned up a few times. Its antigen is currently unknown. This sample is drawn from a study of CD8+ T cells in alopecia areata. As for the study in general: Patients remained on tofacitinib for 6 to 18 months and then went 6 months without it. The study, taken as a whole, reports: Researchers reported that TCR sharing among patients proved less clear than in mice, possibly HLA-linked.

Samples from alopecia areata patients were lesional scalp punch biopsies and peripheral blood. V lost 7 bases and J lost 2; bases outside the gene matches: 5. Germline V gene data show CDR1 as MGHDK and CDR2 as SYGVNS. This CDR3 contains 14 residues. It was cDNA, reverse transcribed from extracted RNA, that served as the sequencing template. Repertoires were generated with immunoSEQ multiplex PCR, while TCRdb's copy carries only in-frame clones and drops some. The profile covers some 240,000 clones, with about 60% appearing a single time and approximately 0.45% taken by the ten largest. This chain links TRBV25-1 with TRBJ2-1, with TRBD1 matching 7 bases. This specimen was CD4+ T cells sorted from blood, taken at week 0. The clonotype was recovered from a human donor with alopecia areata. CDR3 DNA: TGTGCCAGCACGAGGGGGCTCACCTACAATGAGCAGTTCTTC. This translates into CASTRGLTYNEQFF.